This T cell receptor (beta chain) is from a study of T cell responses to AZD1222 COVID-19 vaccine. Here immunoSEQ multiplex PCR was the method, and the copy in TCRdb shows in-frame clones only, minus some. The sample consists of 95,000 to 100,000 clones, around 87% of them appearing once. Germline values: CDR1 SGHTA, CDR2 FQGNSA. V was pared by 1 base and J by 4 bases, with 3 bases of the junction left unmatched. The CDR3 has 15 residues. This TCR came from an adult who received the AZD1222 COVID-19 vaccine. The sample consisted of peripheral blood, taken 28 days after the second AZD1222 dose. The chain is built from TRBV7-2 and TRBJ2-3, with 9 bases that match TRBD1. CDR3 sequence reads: CASSLGDRGADTQYF. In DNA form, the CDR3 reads TGTGCCAGCAGCTTAGGCGACAGGGGGGCAGATACGCAGTATTTT.